Presented here are 10 T cell receptor beta chains from one specimen sequenced in a study of OX40 agonist ivuxolimab in advanced cancers. Clones were read by immunoSEQ multiplex PCR, and TCRdb kept only the in-frame ones, dropping some. The sample lists 95,000 to 100,000 clones, about 80% seen once, with approximately 1.5% in the top ten. The sequencing here drew on CD4+ or CD8+ T cells sorted from blood, taken in a trial of the OX40 agonist ivuxolimab. These receptors were taken from an adult with an advanced solid tumor such as melanoma, head and neck, liver or kidney cancer.

This clone was detected once. The chain employs TRBV28 and TRBJ2-2; the match to TRBD1 covers 9 bases. V was clipped by 8 bases and J by 4 bases; unmatched bases: 5. Germline-derived CDR1 and CDR2 are MDHEN and SYDVKM. This CDR3 spans 14 amino acids. Here the CDR3 reads CASGQGFLTGELFF. The CDR3 DNA reads as TGTGCCAGCGGACAGGGGTTTCTCACCGGGGAGCTGTTTTTT.

The J gene is TRBJ2-7, the V gene TRBV27, with 8 bases matching TRBD1. V shed 5 bases, J shed 0 bases, and the junction held 3 bases outside the gene matches. The CDR3 runs 14 residues. Germline V gene sequence: CDR1 MNHEY, CDR2 SMNVEV (reference sequence). The CDR3: CASSRTGSSYEQYF. In nucleotides, the CDR3 is TGTGCCAGCAGTCGGACAGGGAGCTCCTACGAGCAGTACTTC.

The chain has TRBV5-5 and TRBJ1-1; 7 nucleotides align to TRBD1. CDR3 length: 15 amino acids. The V and J ends lost 1 base and 2 bases, in that order; junction bases with no gene match: 5. Germline V lookup: CDR1 SGHKS, CDR2 YYEKEE (reference sequence). Here the CDR3 reads CASSLTRGENTEAFF. The CDR3 DNA follows: TGTGCCAGCAGCTTGACCAGGGGGGAAAACACTGAAGCTTTCTTT.

This rearrangement joins TRBV4-3 to TRBJ2-5; TRBD2 might be the D (5 bases). Per germline, CDR1 LGHNA and CDR2 YSLEER. The CDR3 runs to 13 residues. V dropped 4 bases and J dropped 5 bases, with 11 bases sitting between them. CDR3 region: CASSRLTGETQYF. The CDR3 DNA follows: TGCGCCAGCAGCCGCCTCACGGGGGAGACCCAGTACTTC.

The CDR3 here is CSVGDVETQYF. The CDR3 nucleotides read TGCAGCGTTGGCGATGTCGAGACCCAGTACTTC. The chain combines TRBV29-1 with TRBJ2-5; D remains ambiguous. CDR3 length equals 11 residues. Germline V gene data show CDR1 as SQVTM and CDR2 as ANQGSEA. V lost 4 bases and J 5 bases, leaving 8 bases between the germline ends.

The chain joins TRBV18 to TRBJ2-1; D gene unclear. The CDR3 contains 13 residues. V was cut by 2 bases and J by 4 bases, with 6 bases left in between. Germline V gene data show CDR1 as KGHSH and CDR2 as LQKENI. CDR3 loop: CASSPVGYNEQFF. CDR3 coding DNA: TGTGCCAGCTCACCAGTAGGGTACAATGAGCAGTTCTTC. Full variable domain (outside the CDR3, taken from reference TRBV18 and TRBJ2-1): NAGVMQNPRHLVRRRGQEARLRCSPMKGHSHVYWYRQLPEEGLKFMVYLQKENIIDESGMPKERFSAEFPKEGPSILRIQQVVRGDSAAYFCASSPVGYNEQFFGPGTRLTVL.

The CDR3 reads CASSLVGALSGNTIYF. DNA for the CDR3: TGTGCCAGCAGCTTAGTAGGGGCCCTCTCTGGAAACACCATATATTTT. The gene calls are TRBV7-6 and TRBJ1-3, with D perhaps matching TRBD1 (5 bases). V was cut by 1 base and J by 0 bases, with 10 bases left in between. The CDR3 consists of 16 residues. Germline loops: CDR1 SGHVS, CDR2 FNYEAQ.

This clone has a single count. The chain joins TRBV6-1 to TRBJ1-1, with D possibly matching TRBD1 (5 bases). Germline loops: CDR1 MNHNS, CDR2 SASEGT. The CDR3 consists of 14 residues. With 3 bases removed from V and 5 bases from J, the gap between germline ends came to 13 bases. The CDR3 DNA reads TGTGCCAGCAGTGATTCTGGGGGGGTTACTGAAGCTTTCTTT. Protein: CASSDSGGVTEAFF.

The CDR3 here is CASSFMNSPLHF. In DNA, the CDR3 is TGTGCCAGCAGCTTCATGAATTCACCCCTCCACTTT. The chain uses TRBV7-8 and TRBJ1-6; D is undetermined. The CDR3 runs 12 residues. CDR1 and CDR2 from the germline V gene are SGHVS and FQNEAQ. The germline V and J ends were trimmed by 3 bases and 7 bases, with 4 bases remaining between them.

The V call is TRBV6-6, the J call TRBJ2-3; 11 bases are shared with TRBD2. CDR3 length: 15 residues. V dropped 5 bases and J dropped 7; count of bases not matched to a gene: 8. Germline CDR1 is MNHNY and CDR2 is SVGAGI (reference sequence). CDR3 sequence (DNA): TGTGCCAGCAGTACCCCTAGCGGGGGGATTTATACGCAGTATTTT. It specifies CASSTPSGGIYTQYF.